The 9 T cell receptor beta chains in this list originate from one sample, sequenced in a study of regulatory T cells in long-lasting Graves disease. The time point here: newly diagnosed GD, antithyroid drugs for less than 3 months. Isolated PBMC RNA provided the starting material for the TCR library. With iRepertoire HTBI primers and Arm-PCR of CDR3 regions, TCR beta libraries were built. Via MiXCR, TCRdb re-called the multiplex PCR reads, giving one row per CDR3 protein. The data contain 400,000 to 550,000 distinct CDR3 sequences, more than 13% of them singletons. This sample also appeared in a second study, on T cells in Graves' hyperthyroidism and ophthalmopathy.

This sample comprised peripheral blood mononuclear cells (PBMCs), obtained at new diagnosis, from a patient treated with antithyroid drugs. The receptor set was obtained from a woman in her thirties with Graves disease.

The V gene is TRBV24-1, the J gene TRBJ2-7; 8 positions match TRBD2. The CDR3 contains 16 residues. V lost 4 bases, J lost 0 bases, and 7 bases stayed unmatched. Germline CDR1 and CDR2: KGHDR and SFDVKD. In DNA, the CDR3 is TGTGCCACCAGTGACCCTAGCGGGCCGGGCTCCTACGAGCAGTACTTC. The encoded protein is CATSDPSGPGSYEQYF.

At least ten counts were recorded for this clonotype. This chain uses TRBV11-2 with TRBJ2-3; D is tentatively TRBD1 or TRBD2 (5 bases each). The CDR3 has 14 amino acids. Germline CDR1 SGHAT, CDR2 FQNNGV. Deletions cut 3 bases from V and 2 bases from J, with 9 bases between. The CDR3 here is CASSLGPNTDTQYF. The DNA of the CDR3 is TGTGCCAGCAGCTTGGGACCAAACACAGATACGCAGTATTTT.

Concerning this clonotype itself: Just one base apart from a much larger clone, this may be a read error. The chain has TRBV12-3 or TRBV12-4 and TRBJ2-1; possibly TRBD1 or TRBD2 for D (5 bases each). V shed 5 bases and J shed 7 bases, with 12 bases lying between them. The CDR3 is 13 residues long. CDR3 nucleotide sequence: TGTGCCAGCAGTGGGGGTATCCGGAATGAGCAGTTCTTC. Amino acids: CASSGGIRNEQFF.

This clonotype came up a few times. The chain recombines TRBV6-2 or TRBV6-3 with TRBJ2-5; D is unclear. CDR3 size: 10 residues. Trimming removed 4 bases from V and 5 bases from J, with 2 bases in between. The germline V gene encodes CDR1 MNHEY and CDR2 SVGEGT. The CDR3 region is CASSWETQYF. CDR3 bases: TGTGCCAGCAGTTGGGAGACCCAGTACTTC.

This clonotype was recorded at least ten times. At one end the junction does not follow the germline gene, possibly because of a read error. The V and J genes are TRBV7-7 and TRBJ2-7; 7 bases fit TRBD2. This CDR3 is 14 amino acids long. Germline loops: CDR1 SSHAT, CDR2 FNYEAQ (reference sequence). The chain's CDR3 is CASSLSSGAYEQYF. The DNA of the CDR3 is TGTGCTAGCAGCTTATCTAGCGGTGCCTACGAGCAGTACTTC.

This clonotype was recorded at least ten times. The chain couples TRBV11-2 to TRBJ2-4; D is perhaps TRBD2 (6 bases). Trimming stripped 3 bases from V and 8 bases from J, with 8 bases between. The germline gives CDR1 SGHAT, CDR2 FQNNGV. This CDR3 has 12 amino acids. The DNA for the CDR3 is TGTGCCAGCAGCTTGCGGGGAGACATTCAGTACTTC. Translating it yields CASSLRGDIQYF.

This clonotype was counted between two and nine times. The chain employs TRBV25-1 and TRBJ2-7, with TRBD2 as a possible D gene (6 bases). Trimming removed 3 bases from V and 5 bases from J, with 11 bases in between. Germline V lookup: CDR1 MGHDK, CDR2 SYGVNS. This CDR3 comprises 13 residues. The CDR3: CASSDGGSHEQYF. The CDR3 nucleotides read TGTGCCAGCAGTGATGGGGGGTCCCACGAGCAGTACTTC.

This clonotype has more than one count but fewer than ten. The chain links TRBV27 to TRBJ2-1, with a weak D call TRBD2 (5 bases). This CDR3 has 14 amino acids. The germline V gene has CDR1 MNHEY and CDR2 SMNVEV (reference sequence). The ends were cut back, 2 bases at V and 3 bases at J, with 8 bases in the middle. The CDR3 loop reads CASSLTRVYNEQFF. The DNA of the CDR3 is TGTGCCAGCAGTTTAACTAGAGTCTACAATGAGCAGTTCTTC.

This clonotype was recorded at least ten times. The gene calls are TRBV30 and TRBJ2-7; D unclear. The V end lost 3 bases, the J end lost 2 bases, and 8 bases lay between the germline ends. There are 12 residues in the CDR3. The V gene's germline CDR1 is GTSNPN and CDR2 SVGIG (reference sequence). The CDR3 protein is CAWRDRAYEQYF. In nucleotides, the CDR3 is TGTGCCTGGAGGGACCGAGCCTACGAGCAGTACTTC.